A selection of T cell receptor beta chains follows, all from one sample in a study of CD8+CD57+ T cells in acquired aplastic anemia. TCRdb called the reads again in MiXCR, with one record for every CDR3 protein. The repertoire includes roughly 200,000 distinct CDR3 sequences, less than 75% of them detected once, and roughly 61% sits in the top ten. Sequenced input: sorted CD4+, CD8+, or CD8+CD57+ T cells (not recorded which) from PBMCs. These receptor sequences come from a human donor with aplastic anemia. The CDR3 runs from the conserved cysteine through the conserved F or W. The order of the fields is CDR3 DNA, CDR3 protein, CDR3 length, clone size, D gene, V gene, J gene. The D gene is left open where the match is weak. Part of the rows lack a size; the others show once, few, many or a class for expanded clones.

cdr3_nt: TGTGCCAGCAGCGTAGAATACCCGACCTACAATGAGCAGTTCTTC
cdr3_aa: CASSVEYPTYNEQFF
cdr3_length: 15
clone_size: .
d_call: .
v_call: TRBV9
j_call: TRBJ2-1

cdr3_nt: TGTGCCAGCAGCCCCGGGACAGACTACGAGCAGTACTTC
cdr3_aa: CASSPGTDYEQYF
cdr3_length: 13
clone_size: few
d_call: TRBD1
v_call: TRBV7-7
j_call: TRBJ2-7

cdr3_nt: TGTGCCTGGGGTCTGGCCCATGAGCAGTTCTTC
cdr3_aa: CAWGLAHEQFF
cdr3_length: 11
clone_size: .
d_call: .
v_call: TRBV30
j_call: TRBJ2-1

cdr3_nt: TGTGCCGGGGATAGCGGGGTCACAGATACGCAGTATTTT
cdr3_aa: CAGDSGVTDTQYF
cdr3_length: 13
clone_size: .
d_call: TRBD2
v_call: TRBV2
j_call: TRBJ2-3

cdr3_nt: TGTGCCAGCAGCTCATCGACTAGCGGGTACTACGAGCAGTACTTC
cdr3_aa: CASSSSTSGYYEQYF
cdr3_length: 15
clone_size: .
d_call: TRBD2
v_call: TRBV7-9
j_call: TRBJ2-7

cdr3_nt: TGTGCCAGCAGTACAGGGGATGTAGCCAAAAACATTCAGTACTTC
cdr3_aa: CASSTGDVAKNIQYF
cdr3_length: 15
clone_size: .
d_call: TRBD1
v_call: TRBV12-3/TRBV12-4
j_call: TRBJ2-4

cdr3_nt: TGCGCCAGCAGCTTGGCCGAACGGGGTCTTGAGCAGTTCTTC
cdr3_aa: CASSLAERGLEQFF
cdr3_length: 14
clone_size: .
d_call: .
v_call: TRBV5-8
j_call: TRBJ2-1

cdr3_nt: TGTGCCAGCAGCTACGCGGGGCGGGGGGGGGATACGCAGTATTTT
cdr3_aa: CASSYAGRGGDTQYF
cdr3_length: 15
clone_size: .
d_call: TRBD2
v_call: TRBV5-4
j_call: TRBJ2-3

cdr3_nt: TGTGCCACCTCAACCTGGGCTGGTCGGTCCAAAAACATTCAGTACTTC
cdr3_aa: CATSTWAGRSKNIQYF
cdr3_length: 16
clone_size: .
d_call: .
v_call: TRBV15
j_call: TRBJ2-4

cdr3_nt: TGTGCCAGCAGCGCCTCGGGACTAGCGGGGGGAGATACGCAGTATTTT
cdr3_aa: CASSASGLAGGDTQYF
cdr3_length: 16
clone_size: .
d_call: TRBD2
v_call: TRBV9
j_call: TRBJ2-3

cdr3_nt: TGTGCCAGCAGTGAGCTGGACAGTTTGAGTGGCTACACCTTC
cdr3_aa: CASSELDSLSGYTF
cdr3_length: 14
clone_size: .
d_call: .
v_call: TRBV2
j_call: TRBJ1-2

cdr3_nt: TGCAGTGCTAGGACCAGGACAGGGTCAATTGAGTCACCCCTCCACTTT
cdr3_aa: CSARTRTGSIESPLHF
cdr3_length: 16
clone_size: .
d_call: TRBD1
v_call: TRBV20-1
j_call: TRBJ1-6

cdr3_nt: TGCAGTGCTAGAGTGAGGGGCAGGGTAAATCTGTGGCCCCAGCATTTT
cdr3_aa: CSARVRGRVNLWPQHF
cdr3_length: 16
clone_size: .
d_call: .
v_call: TRBV20-1
j_call: TRBJ1-5

cdr3_nt: TGTGCCAGTAGACCACTAGCGGGAGTTGGGACCGGGGAGCTGTTTTTT
cdr3_aa: CASRPLAGVGTGELFF
cdr3_length: 16
clone_size: .
d_call: TRBD2
v_call: TRBV19
j_call: TRBJ2-2

cdr3_nt: TGCAGTGCCGGGGGCCAGGCATATGGTTACACCTTC
cdr3_aa: CSAGGQAYGYTF
cdr3_length: 12
clone_size: .
d_call: .
v_call: TRBV20-1
j_call: TRBJ1-2

cdr3_nt: TGTGCCAGCAGCTCTAGCGGGGGGGAGGGCGAGCAGTACTTC
cdr3_aa: CASSSSGGEGEQYF
cdr3_length: 14
clone_size: once
d_call: TRBD2
v_call: TRBV7-3
j_call: TRBJ2-7

cdr3_nt: TGCAGCGTTGCAGAACTAGCGGGGTTCGGATTGTTCTTC
cdr3_aa: CSVAELAGFGLFF
cdr3_length: 13
clone_size: .
d_call: TRBD2
v_call: TRBV29-1
j_call: TRBJ2-1

cdr3_nt: TGCAGCGTTGCGGAACAGGGAAATGGCTACACCTTC
cdr3_aa: CSVAEQGNGYTF
cdr3_length: 12
clone_size: once
d_call: .
v_call: TRBV29-1
j_call: TRBJ1-2

cdr3_nt: TGCGCCAGCAGCCAAGCGTCAGGAGGAAACACCATATATTTT
cdr3_aa: CASSQASGGNTIYF
cdr3_length: 14
clone_size: once
d_call: .
v_call: TRBV4-1
j_call: TRBJ1-3

cdr3_nt: TGCGCCAGCAGCCCGGACCACGCGATCACAGACTACGAGCAGTACTTC
cdr3_aa: CASSPDHAITDYEQYF
cdr3_length: 16
clone_size: .
d_call: .
v_call: TRBV4-1
j_call: TRBJ2-7

cdr3_nt: TGTGCCAGCAGCGTACAAGAAGGGGGGTACACTGAAGCTTTCTTT
cdr3_aa: CASSVQEGGYTEAFF
cdr3_length: 15
clone_size: .
d_call: .
v_call: TRBV9
j_call: TRBJ1-1

cdr3_nt: TGTGCCAGCAGCCCTCCAGGGACAGGGGAAACCTACGAGCAGTACTTC
cdr3_aa: CASSPPGTGETYEQYF
cdr3_length: 16
clone_size: many
d_call: TRBD1
v_call: TRBV7-9
j_call: TRBJ2-7

cdr3_nt: TGTGCCAGTTCTCAACCCCTCCACTTT
cdr3_aa: CASSQPLHF
cdr3_length: 9
clone_size: few
d_call: .
v_call: TRBV5-8
j_call: TRBJ1-6